Shown below are 5 T cell receptor beta chains from a single sample sequenced in a study of post-analysis software for immune sequencing data. Overall study results and limits: Relative to controls, patients had a few TRBV segments at higher frequency, with TRBV5-6, TRBV5-1 and TRBV20-1 among these.

Incorporated into the TCR beta cDNA libraries were unique molecular identifiers, which served to reduce PCR and sequencing biases. TCRdb re-derived calls from the PCR reads in MiXCR, one entry per CDR3 protein. The sample includes about 540,000 distinct CDR3 sequences, around a third of them seen just once. What these receptors recognize is not known. The sample was blood. The receptors were gathered from a girl aged 2-17 years with multiple sclerosis.

The chain recombines TRBV19 with TRBJ2-1; 9 bases line up with TRBD2. CDR1 LNHDA and CDR2 SQIVND come from the germline V gene (reference sequence). V lost 6 bases to trimming and J lost 8 bases; unmatched junction nucleotides: 11. The CDR3 has 15 residues. The CDR3 reads CASRRIAGEGYEQFF. CDR3 bases: TGTGCCAGTAGGCGGATAGCGGGGGAAGGCTATGAGCAGTTCTTC.

The V gene is TRBV5-1, the J gene TRBJ2-5, with 7 positions matching TRBD1. The CDR3 loop spans 15 amino acids. With V trimmed by 5 bases and J by 5 bases, 12 bases remained unmatched. Germline loops: CDR1 SGHRS, CDR2 YFSETQ. The CDR3 region is CASRMQQGPLETQYF. The CDR3 region has the DNA TGCGCCAGCAGAATGCAACAGGGGCCGTTGGAGACCCAGTACTTC.

The chain recombines TRBV12-3 or TRBV12-4 with TRBJ2-1, with 8 bases that match TRBD2. The CDR3 runs to 16 residues. Trimming at V came to 8 bases and at J to 7 bases, leaving 16 bases not matched to a gene. Here the CDR3 reads CASSATGGGWLNEQFF. DNA for the CDR3: TGTGCCAGCTCCGCAACCGGGGGGGGTTGGTTAAATGAGCAGTTCTTC.

A remark on this clonotype: A junction boundary mismatches the germline segment, possibly from a read error. The rearrangement uses TRBV25-1 and TRBJ1-4, with D uncertain. Germline loops: CDR1 MGHDK, CDR2 SYGVNS. The CDR3 is made up of 15 amino acids. The CDR3 loop is CASSDRTNRGEKRFF. The DNA of the CDR3 is TGTGCCAGCAGTGACCGGACTAATAGAGGAGAAAAACGGTTTTTT.

This clonotype was counted a few times. The J gene is TRBJ2-5, the V gene TRBV4-2, with 9 bases aligning to TRBD2. This CDR3 is built from 15 residues. With 0 bases clipped from V and 2 bases from J, the junction kept 1 base outside the gene matches. The germline V gene has CDR1 LGHNA and CDR2 YNFKEQ. DNA for the CDR3: TGTGCCAGCAGCCAAGAGACTAGCGGACAAGAGACCCAGTACTTC. Translated: CASSQETSGQETQYF.